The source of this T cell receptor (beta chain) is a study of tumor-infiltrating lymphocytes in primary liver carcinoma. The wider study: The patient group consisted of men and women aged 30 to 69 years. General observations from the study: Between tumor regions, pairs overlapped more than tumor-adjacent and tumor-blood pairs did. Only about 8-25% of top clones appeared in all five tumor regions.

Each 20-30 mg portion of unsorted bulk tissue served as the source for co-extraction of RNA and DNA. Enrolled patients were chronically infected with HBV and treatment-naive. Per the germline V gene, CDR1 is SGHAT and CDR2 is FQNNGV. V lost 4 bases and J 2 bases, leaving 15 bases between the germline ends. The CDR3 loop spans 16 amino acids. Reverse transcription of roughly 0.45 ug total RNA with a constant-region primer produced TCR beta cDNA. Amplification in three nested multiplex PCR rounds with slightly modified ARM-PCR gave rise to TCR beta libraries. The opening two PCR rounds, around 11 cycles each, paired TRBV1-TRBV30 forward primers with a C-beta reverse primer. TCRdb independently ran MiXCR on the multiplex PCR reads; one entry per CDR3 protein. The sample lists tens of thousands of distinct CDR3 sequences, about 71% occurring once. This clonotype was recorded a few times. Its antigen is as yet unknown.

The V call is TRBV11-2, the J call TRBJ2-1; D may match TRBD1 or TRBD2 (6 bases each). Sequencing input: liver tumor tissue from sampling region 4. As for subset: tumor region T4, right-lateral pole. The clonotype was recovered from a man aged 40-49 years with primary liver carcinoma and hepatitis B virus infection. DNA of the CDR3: TGTGCCAGCAGCTCGCCCGGTGGGGGGCCCTACAATGAGCAGTTCTTC. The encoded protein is CASSSPGGGPYNEQFF. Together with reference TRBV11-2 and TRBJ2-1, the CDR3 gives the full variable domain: EAGVAQSPRYKIIEKRQSVAFWCNPISGHATLYWYQQILGQGPKLLIQFQNNGVVDDSQLPKDRFSAERLKGVDSTLKIQPAKLEDSAVYLCASSSPGGGPYNEQFFGPGTRLTVL.